The 27 T cell receptor beta chains listed next were all sequenced from one sample in a study of OX40 agonist ivuxolimab in advanced cancers. The assay was immunoSEQ multiplex PCR, and TCRdb's table has in-frame clones only and misses some. The top ten clones hold around 6.2% of a sample with 43,000 or so clones, about nine tenths of them seen once. This sample comprised CD4+ or CD8+ T cells sorted from blood, obtained in a trial of the OX40 agonist ivuxolimab. These receptors came from an adult with an advanced solid tumor such as melanoma, head and neck, liver or kidney cancer.

This clone appeared a single time. The CDR3 sequence is CASRVGTGGPYEQYF. In DNA form, the CDR3 reads TGTGCCAGCAGAGTCGGGACAGGAGGACCCTACGAGCAGTACTTC. The chain carries TRBV28 and TRBJ2-7, with 8 bases fitting TRBD1. With 6 bases clipped from V and 2 bases from J, the junction kept 9 bases outside the gene matches. The CDR3 spans 15 residues. CDR1 and CDR2 (germline): MDHEN, SYDVKM.

This clone came up once. The chain joins TRBV11-2 to TRBJ2-7, with 7 nucleotides matching TRBD2. The germline CDR1 and CDR2 sequences are SGHAT and FQNNGV. This CDR3 has 15 residues. V lost 5 bases to trimming and J lost 5 bases; unmatched junction nucleotides: 12. The CDR3 region has the DNA TGTGCCAGCAGCCTTATGGCGGGAGCAGTGAACGAGCAGTACTTC. Protein: CASSLMAGAVNEQYF.

J is TRBJ2-1 and V is TRBV5-1; a possible D gene is TRBD1 (6 bases). Germline V gives CDR1 SGHRS, CDR2 YFSETQ. Deletions cut 5 bases from V and 4 bases from J, with 13 bases between. CDR3 length equals 14 residues. CDR3 DNA: TGCGCCAGCAGTTTTCCAGGGGAGTACAATGAGCAGTTCTTC. This translates into CASSFPGEYNEQFF.

The V gene is TRBV6-1, the J gene TRBJ1-1; D is unresolved. Germline-derived CDR1 and CDR2 are MNHNS and SASEGT. Trimming stripped 3 bases from V and 4 bases from J, with 6 bases between. CDR3 length equals 12 residues. For the CDR3, the DNA is TGTGCCAGCAGTGATCGTTTCACTGAAGCTTTCTTT. As protein: CASSDRFTEAFF.

The rearrangement uses TRBV28 and TRBJ1-6; D is perhaps TRBD1 (5 bases). CDR3 length: 13 amino acids. The germline V gene encodes CDR1 MDHEN and CDR2 SYDVKM. V was pared by 6 bases and J by 2 bases, with 5 bases between. Here the CDR3 DNA reads TGTGCCAGCAGGGGGCCCTATAATTCACCCCTCCACTTT. Its protein product is CASRGPYNSPLHF.

This rearrangement joins TRBV5-6 to TRBJ2-7; possibly TRBD2 for D (6 bases). Deletions cut 0 bases from V and 12 bases from J, with 19 bases between. Per the germline V gene, CDR1 is SGHDT and CDR2 is YYEEEE. The CDR3 contains 14 residues. The CDR3 DNA is TGTGCCAGCAGCTTGGCCGTGGCGGGGAACATTACGTACTTC. Protein product: CASSLAVAGNITYF.

The chain carries TRBV7-2 and TRBJ2-7; 7 bases map to TRBD1. CDR1 and CDR2 from the germline V gene are SGHTA and FQGNSA. The length of the CDR3 is 15 residues. Unmatched junction bases numbered 7, after V lost 5 bases and J lost 0 bases. CDR3: CASSVGQISSYEQYF. DNA of the CDR3: TGTGCCAGCAGCGTGGGACAGATAAGCTCCTACGAGCAGTACTTC.

The V gene is TRBV5-1, the J gene TRBJ2-3; D is unresolved. CDR1 is SGHRS and CDR2 is YFSETQ in the germline V gene. Trimming left V 4 bases short and J 2 bases short, with 5 bases between. This CDR3 comprises 12 residues. The CDR3 here is CASSIPTDTQYF. CDR3 coding DNA: TGCGCCAGCAGCATTCCCACAGATACGCAGTATTTT. The full variable domain, completed using reference TRBV5-1 and TRBJ2-3, is KAGVTQTPRYLIKTRGQQVTLSCSPISGHRSVSWYQQTPGQGLQFLFEYFSETQRNKGNFPGRFSGRQFSNSRSEMNVSTLELGDSALYLCASSIPTDTQYFGPGTRLTVL.

The CDR3 nucleotides are TGTGCCAGCAGCTCCCGACTAGCGGGAGGCCACTACGAGCAGTACTTC. This codes for CASSSRLAGGHYEQYF. The chain has TRBV7-9 and TRBJ2-7; 13 bases agree with TRBD2. Germline V gives CDR1 SEHNR, CDR2 FQNEAQ (reference sequence). The CDR3 is 16 amino acids. With V trimmed by 4 bases and J by 3 bases, 6 bases remained unmatched.

The chain joins TRBV10-1 to TRBJ2-3; D uncertain. Per the germline V gene, CDR1 is WNHNN and CDR2 is SYGVQD (reference sequence). Trimming removed 2 bases at V and 4 bases at J, with 7 bases between. There are 13 residues in the CDR3. CDR3 nucleotide sequence: TGCGCCAGCAGTGAGCGGAATCCAGATACGCAGTATTTT. As protein: CASSERNPDTQYF.

The rearrangement links TRBV10-3 to TRBJ2-2; possible D gene TRBD1, 6 bases. Trimming pared 6 bases from V and 1 base from J, leaving 12 bases between. This CDR3 contains 15 residues. The germline V gene encodes CDR1 ENHRY and CDR2 SYGVKD. The chain's CDR3 is CAIRPPTGNTGELFF. The CDR3 DNA is TGTGCCATCAGGCCCCCGACAGGGAACACCGGGGAGCTGTTTTTT.

This clone has only a few counts. The chain joins TRBV27 to TRBJ1-2, with a possible D match to TRBD1 (5 bases). Germline assignment: CDR1 MNHEY and CDR2 SMNVEV (reference sequence). There are 16 residues in the CDR3. Trimming left V 6 bases short and J 8 bases short, with 25 bases between. The CDR3 spells CASRKTGTPGVGGYTF. The DNA for the CDR3 is TGTGCCAGCAGGAAAACCGGGACGCCGGGGGTCGGAGGCTACACCTTC.

The sample holds one count of this clone. V and J are TRBV11-3 and TRBJ2-5; TRBD2 agrees at 13 bases. Per the germline V gene, CDR1 is SGHNT and CDR2 is YENEEA. This CDR3 comprises 15 residues. The ends lost 5 bases at V and 5 bases at J; junction bases unmatched: 5. CDR3 residues: CASSQGLAGLETQYF. The CDR3 DNA follows: TGTGCCAGCAGCCAGGGACTAGCGGGATTGGAGACCCAGTACTTC.

This clone was observed once. The rearrangement joins TRBV10-3 to TRBJ1-5, with D maybe TRBD1 (6 bases). The germline V gene encodes CDR1 ENHRY and CDR2 SYGVKD. This CDR3 comprises 16 residues. V lost 2 bases to trimming and J lost 2 bases, with 13 bases between them. In nucleotides, the CDR3 is TGTGCCATCAGTGAGATTGGGGGGGCAGGCAATCAGCCCCAGCATTTT. Its protein product is CAISEIGGAGNQPQHF.

The chain links TRBV10-1 to TRBJ2-1; TRBD1 is a possible D gene (6 bases). V gave up 7 bases and J gave up 1 base, with 29 bases separating them. This CDR3 has 20 residues. The germline V gene encodes CDR1 WNHNN and CDR2 SYGVQD (reference sequence). The chain's CDR3 is CASTPLGHLLGGRSYNEQFF. In DNA, the CDR3 is TGCGCCAGCACCCCCCTGGGCCACTTGTTAGGGGGACGGTCCTACAATGAGCAGTTCTTC.

V usage is TRBV4-1 and J usage is TRBJ2-7; D is perhaps TRBD2 (6 bases). Germline V lookup: CDR1 MGHRA, CDR2 YSYEKL. The CDR3 is 13 amino acids. Deletions cut 4 bases from V and 4 bases from J, with 11 bases between. CDR3 sequence (DNA): TGCGCCAGCAGCCGGATACTAGCTTACGAGCAGTACTTC. Protein: CASSRILAYEQYF.

The V call is TRBV7-2, the J call TRBJ1-5; D perhaps matches TRBD1 (5 bases). Trimming cost V 5 bases and J 7 bases, with 15 bases left between them. This CDR3 is 14 amino acids long. Germline V gene lookup returns CDR1 SGHTA and CDR2 FQGNSA. CDR3 sequence: CASSPRGGRQPQHF. CDR3 nucleotides: TGTGCCAGCAGCCCCCGCGGGGGTCGGCAGCCCCAGCATTTT.

The rearrangement uses TRBV4-1 and TRBJ2-7; no clear D. The V gene's germline CDR1 is MGHRA and CDR2 YSYEKL. This CDR3 is 15 amino acids long. V lost 0 bases and J 3 bases, leaving 12 bases between the germline ends. The CDR3 loop reads CASSQDRGSFYEQYF. Here the CDR3 DNA reads TGCGCCAGCAGCCAAGATCGAGGCAGTTTCTACGAGCAGTACTTC.

This clone was detected once. The CDR3 DNA follows: TGTGCCAGCACCCCGTTGGGGGAGATATACAATGAGCAGTTCTTC. Its protein product is CASTPLGEIYNEQFF. The chain carries TRBV7-9 and TRBJ2-1, with D tentatively TRBD1 or TRBD2 (5 bases each). The V and J ends lost 7 bases and 4 bases respectively, with 17 bases between them. Germline V gene sequence: CDR1 SEHNR, CDR2 FQNEAQ (reference sequence). The CDR3 extends over 15 amino acids.

This chain joins TRBV2 and TRBJ1-4; D is ambiguous. CDR1 is SNHLY, CDR2 FYNNEI, per germline. The CDR3 extends over 14 amino acids. The V and J ends lost 4 bases and 0 bases respectively, with 6 bases between them. The CDR3 DNA reads as TGTGCCAGCAGTGCAGGTGCAACTAATGAAAAACTGTTTTTT. Amino acid sequence: CASSAGATNEKLFF.

The CDR3: CASSSPGSYNEQFF. DNA of the CDR3: TGTGCCAGCAGCTCCCCTGGCTCCTACAATGAGCAGTTCTTC. V and J are TRBV7-3 and TRBJ2-1; D is undetermined. The CDR3 is 14 amino acids. The V end lost 4 bases, the J end lost 0 bases, and 7 bases lay between the germline ends. Germline values: CDR1 SGHTA, CDR2 FQGTGA.

In DNA form, the CDR3 reads TGTGCCAGCAACCACGCCCGGGGGGCTAACTATGGCTACACCTTC. It yields the protein CASNHARGANYGYTF. This chain uses TRBV5-6 with TRBJ1-2; a possible D gene is TRBD1 (5 bases). Trimming cost V 6 bases and J 0 bases, with 15 bases left between them. Germline V lookup: CDR1 SGHDT, CDR2 YYEEEE. The CDR3 extends over 15 amino acids.

The J gene is TRBJ2-7, the V gene TRBV10-1; D gene ambiguous. Trimming took off 3 bases at V and 2 bases at J, with 8 bases between the two ends. The germline V gene encodes CDR1 WNHNN and CDR2 SYGVQD (reference sequence). This CDR3 is 13 amino acids long. The CDR3 is CASSDTNTYEQYF. The CDR3 region has the DNA TGCGCCAGCAGTGACACAAACACCTACGAGCAGTACTTC.

This chain links TRBV7-6 with TRBJ2-6; TRBD1 might be the D (5 bases). The germline gives CDR1 SGHVS, CDR2 FNYEAQ. This CDR3 is built from 17 residues. Trimming left V 5 bases short and J 0 bases short, with 14 bases between. The CDR3 is CASSQSVGLSGANVLTF. DNA of the CDR3: TGTGCCAGCAGCCAGAGTGTGGGGCTCTCTGGGGCCAACGTCCTGACTTTC.

CDR3 sequence reads: CSVDQWRGTEAFF. In DNA, the CDR3 is TGCAGCGTTGACCAATGGAGAGGCACTGAAGCTTTCTTT. The rearrangement links TRBV29-1 to TRBJ1-1, with D hard to call. Trimming took off 3 bases at V and 4 bases at J, with 12 bases between the two ends. Germline CDR1 SQVTM, CDR2 ANQGSEA. The CDR3 sequence is 13 residues long.

CDR3 DNA: TGTGCCAGCAGTTTAGCACAGGGGAGGGAGACCCAGTACTTC. Translated, it gives CASSLAQGRETQYF. The chain couples TRBV28 to TRBJ2-5; the D gene is possibly TRBD1 (7 bases). The V end was cut by 2 bases, the J end by 5 bases, with 12 bases between. This CDR3 has 14 amino acids. Germline CDR1 and CDR2: MDHEN and SYDVKM.

This clone appeared once. This sequence joins TRBV19 and TRBJ1-2; D is perhaps TRBD1 (6 bases). Germline-derived CDR1 and CDR2 are LNHDA and SQIVND (reference sequence). V shed 7 bases and J shed 7 bases, with 16 bases lying between them. The CDR3 loop spans 13 amino acids. CDR3 protein: CASKTQGRGGYTF. DNA for the CDR3: TGTGCCAGTAAAACACAGGGACGGGGTGGCTACACCTTC.